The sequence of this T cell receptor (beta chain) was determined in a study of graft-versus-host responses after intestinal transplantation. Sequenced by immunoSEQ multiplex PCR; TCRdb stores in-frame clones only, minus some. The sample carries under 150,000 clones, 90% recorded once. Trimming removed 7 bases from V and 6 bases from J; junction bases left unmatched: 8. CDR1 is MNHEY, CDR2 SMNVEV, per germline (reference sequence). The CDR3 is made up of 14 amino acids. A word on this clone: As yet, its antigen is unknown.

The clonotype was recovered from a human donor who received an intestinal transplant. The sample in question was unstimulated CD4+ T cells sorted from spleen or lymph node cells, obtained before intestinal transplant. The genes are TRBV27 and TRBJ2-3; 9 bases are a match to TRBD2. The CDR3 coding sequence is TGTGCCAGCACCGGCGGGGGGGCCTTCGATACGCAGTATTTT. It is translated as CASTGGGAFDTQYF.